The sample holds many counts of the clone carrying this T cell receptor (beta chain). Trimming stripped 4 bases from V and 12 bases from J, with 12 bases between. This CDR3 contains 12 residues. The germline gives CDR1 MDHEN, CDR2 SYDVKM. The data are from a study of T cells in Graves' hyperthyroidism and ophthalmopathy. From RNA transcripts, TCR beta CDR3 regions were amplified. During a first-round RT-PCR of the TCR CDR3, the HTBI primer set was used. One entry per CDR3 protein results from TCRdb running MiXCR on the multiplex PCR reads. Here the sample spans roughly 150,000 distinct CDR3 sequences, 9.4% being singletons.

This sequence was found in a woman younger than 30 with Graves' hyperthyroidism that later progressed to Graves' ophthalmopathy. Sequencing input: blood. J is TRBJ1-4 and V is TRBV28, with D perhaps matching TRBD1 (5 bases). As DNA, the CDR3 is TGTGCCAGCAGTTATGGGGGAGCAGAACTGTTTTTT. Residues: CASSYGGAELFF. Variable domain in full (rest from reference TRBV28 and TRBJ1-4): DVKVTQSSRYLVKRTGEKVFLECVQDMDHENMFWYRQDPGLGLRLIYFSYDVKMKEKGDIPEGYSVSREKKERFSLILESASTNQTSMYLCASSYGGAELFFGSGTQLSVL.